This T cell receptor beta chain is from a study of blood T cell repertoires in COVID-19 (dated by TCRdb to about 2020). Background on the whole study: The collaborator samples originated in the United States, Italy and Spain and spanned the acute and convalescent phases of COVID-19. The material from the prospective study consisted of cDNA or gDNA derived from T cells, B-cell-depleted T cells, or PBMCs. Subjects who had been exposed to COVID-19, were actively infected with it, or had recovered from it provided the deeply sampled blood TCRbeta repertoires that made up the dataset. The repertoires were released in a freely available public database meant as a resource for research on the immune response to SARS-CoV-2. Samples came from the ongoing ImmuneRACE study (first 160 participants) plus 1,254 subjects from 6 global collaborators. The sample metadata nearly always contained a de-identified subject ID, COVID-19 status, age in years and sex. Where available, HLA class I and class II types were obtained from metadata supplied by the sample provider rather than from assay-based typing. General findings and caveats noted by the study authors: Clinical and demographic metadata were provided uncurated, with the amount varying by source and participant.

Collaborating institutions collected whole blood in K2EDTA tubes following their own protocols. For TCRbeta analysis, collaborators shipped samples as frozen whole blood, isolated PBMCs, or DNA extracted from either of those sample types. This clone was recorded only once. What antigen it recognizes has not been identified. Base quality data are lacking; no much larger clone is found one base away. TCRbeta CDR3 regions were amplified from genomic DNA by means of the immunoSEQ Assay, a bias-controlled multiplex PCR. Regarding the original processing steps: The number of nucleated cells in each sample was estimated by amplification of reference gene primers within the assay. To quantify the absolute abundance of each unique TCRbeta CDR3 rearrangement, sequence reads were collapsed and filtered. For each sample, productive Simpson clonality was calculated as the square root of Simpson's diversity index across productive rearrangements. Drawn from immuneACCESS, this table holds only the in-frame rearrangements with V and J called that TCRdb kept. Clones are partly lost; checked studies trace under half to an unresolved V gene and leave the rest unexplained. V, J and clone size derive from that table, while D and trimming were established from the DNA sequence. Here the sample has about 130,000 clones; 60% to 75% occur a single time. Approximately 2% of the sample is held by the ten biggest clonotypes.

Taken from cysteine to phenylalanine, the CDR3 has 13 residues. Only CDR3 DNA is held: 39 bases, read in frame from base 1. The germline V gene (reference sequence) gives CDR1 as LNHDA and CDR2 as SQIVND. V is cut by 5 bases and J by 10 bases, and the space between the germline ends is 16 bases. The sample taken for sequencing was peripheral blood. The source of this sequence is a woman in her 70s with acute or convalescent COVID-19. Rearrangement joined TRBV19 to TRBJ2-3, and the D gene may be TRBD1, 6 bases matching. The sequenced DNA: TGTGCCAGTAGTCCCTGGACAGTCCAAGCGCAGTATTTT. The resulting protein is CASSPWTVQAQYF.